The source of this T cell receptor beta chain is a study of blood T cell repertoires in COVID-19. Some clones are missing from TCRdb's copy, which holds only in-frame ones; the method was immunoSEQ multiplex PCR. The sample holds fewer than 45,000 clones, roughly 90% seen once. This clone appeared a single time. Germline CDR1 LGHNA, CDR2 YSLEER. V dropped 1 base and J dropped 3 bases, with 10 bases sitting between them. There are 15 residues in the CDR3. Sequenced sample: peripheral blood. The chain has TRBV4-3 and TRBJ1-3; D may be TRBD1 (6 bases). The receptor was isolated from a man in his fifties or sixties with active or convalescent COVID-19. The CDR3 here is CASSQGTVGGNTIYF. The CDR3 DNA sequence: TGCGCCAGCAGCCAAGGGACAGTTGGTGGAAACACCATATATTTT.